This entry lists 4 T cell receptor beta chains sequenced from one sample in a study of OX40 agonist ivuxolimab in advanced cancers. Only in-frame clones appear in the TCRdb table, and some are missing; sequencing was by immunoSEQ multiplex PCR. The sample includes around 33,000 clones, about four fifths seen only once; the top ten take over 2.5%. This specimen was CD4+ or CD8+ T cells sorted from blood, taken in a trial of the OX40 agonist ivuxolimab. The source is an adult with an advanced solid tumor such as melanoma, head and neck, liver or kidney cancer.

This clone was counted a single time. This chain uses TRBV11-2 with TRBJ2-7, with 8 positions matching TRBD1. CDR1 SGHAT and CDR2 FQNNGV come from the germline V gene. The CDR3 is made up of 13 amino acids. J lost 2 bases, V lost 8 bases, and 5 bases had no gene match. CDR3 bases: TGTGCCAGCTCGGGACAGGCACCCTACGAGCAGTACTTC. Protein: CASSGQAPYEQYF.

The chain couples TRBV7-2 to TRBJ2-7, with TRBD2 identical over 8 bases. Germline CDR1 is SGHTA and CDR2 is FQGNSA. The length of the CDR3 is 13 residues. V lost 5 bases, J lost 9 bases, and 9 bases stayed unmatched. The CDR3 DNA reads as TGTGCCAGCAGCCAATCGCAGGCGGGGGGGCAGTACTTC. Translation: CASSQSQAGGQYF. Full variable domain (missing parts from reference TRBV7-2 and TRBJ2-7): GAGVSQSPSNKVTEKGKDVELRCDPISGHTALYWYRQSLGQGLEFLIYFQGNSAPDKSGLPSDRFSAERTGGSVSTLTIQRTQQEDSAVYLCASSQSQAGGQYFGPGTRLTVT.

This clone was picked up one time. The chain couples TRBV10-3 to TRBJ1-5; D gene unclear. V lost 4 bases to trimming and J lost 1 base, with 8 bases between them. This CDR3 contains 14 residues. Germline V gene data show CDR1 as ENHRY and CDR2 as SYGVKD. CDR3 coding DNA: TGTGCCATCAGTGGGTCGGGCAGCAATCAGCCCCAGCATTTT. Its protein is CAISGSGSNQPQHF.

This clone occurred a few times. The chain links TRBV15 to TRBJ1-3; perhaps TRBD1 as D (5 bases). V lost 2 bases and J lost 0, with 11 bases in between. CDR3 size: 16 residues. CDR1 and CDR2 (germline): LNHNV, YYDKDF (reference sequence). As DNA, the CDR3 is TGTGCCACCAGCAGATCCTCAGGGAACTCTGGAAACACCATATATTTT. Its translation: CATSRSSGNSGNTIYF.